This T cell receptor beta chain was recorded in a study of T cells after yellow fever vaccination. Conversion of TCR transcripts into cDNA relied on 5'RACE template switching, which added a universal primer site and UMIs. TCRdb analysed the 5' RACE reads with MiXCR anew, one entry per CDR3 protein. This repertoire shows about 130,000 distinct CDR3 sequences, about 7.4% found once; its top ten account for 2% to 3%. CDR1 is SGHRS and CDR2 is YFSETQ in the germline V gene. The CDR3 is made up of 15 amino acids. The V segment lost 4 bases and the J segment 6 bases; nucleotides outside the gene matches: 9. This clonotype was counted at least ten times.

V and J are TRBV5-1 and TRBJ2-4; 8 bases align to TRBD1. The sequencing here drew on CD4+ T cells sorted from PBMCs, taken 10 days after the first yellow fever vaccination. This TCR derives from a man between 18 and 35 years old who received the YFV17D yellow fever vaccine. CDR3 DNA sequence: TGCGCCAGCAGCCCGGGACAGGCTGGATTAAACATTCAGTACTTC. Its translation: CASSPGQAGLNIQYF.